The source of this T cell receptor beta chain is a study of T cells in Graves' hyperthyroidism and ophthalmopathy. This clonotype was recorded many times. Its antigen is not identified. Template material for amplifying TCR beta CDR3 regions consisted of RNA transcripts. During a first-round RT-PCR of the TCR CDR3, the HTBI primer set was used. TCRdb redid the calling of the multiplex PCR reads with MiXCR, one entry per CDR3 protein. The sample consists of approximately 620,000 distinct CDR3 sequences, roughly 14% of them appearing once. Study results and limitations: Clonotypes that were expanded in thyroid above 0.001 mostly appeared in blood too.

Participants, patients aged 18 to 65, had newly diagnosed hyperthyroidism with a duration under 2 months. First hyperthyroidism diagnosis is when the blood sample was obtained, before any ophthalmopathy symptoms. Using over 8.5 ml of fresh peripheral blood, PBMCs were prepared. Trimming removed 10 bases at V and 2 bases at J, with 12 bases between. The CDR3 totals 12 residues. CDR1 and CDR2 from the germline V gene are MDHEN and SYDVKM. The sequencing input was blood. This sequence originates from a woman aged 25 to 39 with Graves' hyperthyroidism that later progressed to Graves' ophthalmopathy. This chain links TRBV28 with TRBJ2-7; a weak D match, TRBD2 (6 bases). The CDR3 DNA sequence: TGTGCCACTGGGACTGCCACCTACGAGCAGTACTTC. This encodes CATGTATYEQYF.